The 26 T cell receptor beta chains in this list originate from one sample, sequenced in a study of T cells in women clearing cervical HPV infection. Method: immunoSEQ multiplex PCR; TCRdb's copy keeps in-frame clones and lacks some. This table lists about 32,000 clones. The sequenced sample was blood buffy coat. Receptor source: a woman between 18 and 70 years old with a cervical HPV16 infection that either progressed to CIN3+ or cleared (not recorded which).

Regarding this clone: The read ends 3 residues shy of where the CDR3 ends; the end is completed using the germline J gene. V usage is TRBV20-1 and J usage is TRBJ1-2; D gene uncertain. The germline V and J ends were trimmed by 0 bases and 7 bases, with 9 bases remaining between them. CDR1 is DFQATT and CDR2 is SNEGSKA in the germline V gene (reference sequence). This CDR3 contains 12 residues. The sequenced CDR3 bases are TGCAGTGCTAGAGACAGGACTTCTGGC. Amino acid sequence: CSARDRTSG. The entire CDR3 protein reads CSARDRTSGYTF.

Points on this clone: The read comes to an end 3 residues before the CDR3 does, leaving the germline J gene to fill in the end. The V and J genes are TRBV20-1 and TRBJ2-3; TRBD2 matches at 10 bases. Trimming cost V 5 bases and J 2 bases; bases outside gene matches: 19. Germline values: CDR1 DFQATT, CDR2 SNEGSKA (reference sequence). The length of the CDR3 is 19 residues. The CDR3 protein is CSAGVSPGSGGAYTDTQYF. The covered CDR3 bases are TGCAGTGCTGGGGTGTCCCCAGGGAGCGGGGGGGCGTACACAGATACG.

Note on this clone: The read falls 3 residues short of the CDR3 end, and the missing part is taken from the germline J gene. This chain joins TRBV7-9 and TRBJ1-2; TRBD1 matches 8 bases. The CDR3 is made up of 13 amino acids. Looked up from germline, CDR1 is SEHNR and CDR2 is FQNEAQ (reference sequence). CDR3 DNA (partial): TGTGCCAGCAGCCGGACAGGGAGGGACGGC. This sequence encodes CASSRTGRDG. The full CDR3 protein reads CASSRTGRDGYTF.

CDR3 region: CASSYAREKLFF. The DNA read from the CDR3 is TGTGCCAGCAGCTATGCGCGTGAAAAA. The chain has TRBV5-4 and TRBJ1-4; no clear D gene. The read gets to within 3 residues of the CDR3 end, and the germline J gene fills in the rest. CDR1 SGHNT and CDR2 YYREEE come from the germline V gene (reference sequence). V gave up 3 bases and J gave up 7 bases, with 7 bases separating them. CDR3 length: 12 amino acids.

As to this clone: The read ends 3 residues shy of where the CDR3 ends; the end is completed using the germline J gene. The chain is built from TRBV20-1 and TRBJ1-1; 7 bases match TRBD1. The CDR3 extends over 15 amino acids. After removal of 0 bases from V and 0 bases from J, the junction contained 4 bases not matched to a gene. Germline values: CDR1 DFQATT, CDR2 SNEGSKA (reference sequence). CDR3 bases read: TGCAGTGCTAGAGATAGGGACAGACTGAACACTGAA. It specifies CSARDRDRLNTE. The full CDR3 reads CSARDRDRLNTEAFF.

With regard to this clone: The missing CDR3 end, 3 residues past where the read stops, is filled in from the germline J gene. V is TRBV6-4 and J is TRBJ2-5; TRBD2 matches at 8 bases. The CDR3 spans 15 residues. Germline V gene sequence: CDR1 MRHNA, CDR2 SNTAGT. V shed 0 bases, J shed 2 bases, and the junction held 2 bases outside the gene matches. The DNA read from the CDR3 is TGTGCCAGCAGTGACTCGACGGGGGGGCAAGAGACC. It specifies CASSDSTGGQET. The whole CDR3 region reads CASSDSTGGQETQYF.

Concerning this clone itself: The sequenced fragment ends 3 residues before the CDR3 boundary, so the rest is inferred from the germline J gene. The rearrangement joins TRBV6-2 or TRBV6-3 to TRBJ1-5, with a weak D call TRBD1 (5 bases). The CDR3 sequence is 14 residues long. The V end was cut by 6 bases, the J end by 0 bases, with 9 bases between. CDR1 is MNHEY, CDR2 SVGEGT, per germline. CDR3 DNA, as far as it was read: TGTGCCAGCAGCCGGGACTATAGCAATCAGCCC. Translation: CASSRDYSNQP. In full, the CDR3 is CASSRDYSNQPQHF.

Note on this clone: The read ends 3 residues early relative to the CDR3; the germline J gene fills the gap. The chain recombines TRBV2 with TRBJ1-5; TRBD1 aligns across 7 bases. Germline trimming cut 2 bases from V and 6 bases from J; bases unmatched to any gene: 7. CDR3 length: 15 residues. Germline values: CDR1 SNHLY, CDR2 FYNNEI. This CDR3 reads CASSERQGWAQPQHF. CDR3 bases read: TGTGCCAGCAGTGAAAGACAGGGATGGGCTCAGCCC.

As concerns this clone: The read comes to an end 3 residues before the CDR3 does, leaving the germline J gene to fill in the end. The genes are TRBV19 and TRBJ2-3, with TRBD2 matching over 8 bases. The germline CDR1 and CDR2 sequences are LNHDA and SQIVND (reference sequence). J lost 5 bases, V lost 6 bases, and 13 bases had no gene match. There are 16 residues in the CDR3. Incomplete CDR3 DNA: TGTGCCAGTAGCTCAACCCTCGGGGGGGGCAAAGATACG. Protein sequence: CASSSTLGGGKDT. The full CDR3 reads CASSSTLGGGKDTQYF.

With respect to this clone: With the read ending 3 residues before the CDR3 end, the germline J gene is used to fill in that end. This chain uses TRBV12-5 with TRBJ1-1, with 9 bases identical to TRBD1. Germline loops: CDR1 LGHNT, CDR2 FRNRAP. Trimming took 9 bases from V and 5 from J; bases not matched to a gene: 7. The CDR3 runs to 13 residues. Incomplete CDR3 DNA: TGTGCTAGCGCCGGGACAGGGTTAACTGAA. Translation gives CASAGTGLTE. From start to end, the CDR3 is CASAGTGLTEAFF. The full variable domain, rest sourced from reference TRBV12-5 and TRBJ1-1, is DARVTQTPRHKVTEMGQEVTMRCQPILGHNTVFWYRQTMMQGLELLAYFRNRAPLDDSGMPKDRFSAEMPDATLATLKIQPSEPRDSAVYFCASAGTGLTEAFFGQGTRLTVV.

For this clone: The read terminates 3 residues before the CDR3 end, so the remaining end is supplied by the germline J gene. This chain uses TRBV7-8 with TRBJ2-7, with D perhaps TRBD1 (7 bases). Germline CDR1 is SGHVS and CDR2 is FQNEAQ. Deletions cut 6 bases from V and 0 bases from J, with 15 bases between. This CDR3 is built from 15 residues. The CDR3 reads CASSKIQGGSYEQYF. The part of the CDR3 DNA that was read is TGTGCCAGCAGTAAGATCCAGGGGGGCTCCTACGAG.

Remarks on this clone: The read halts 3 residues ahead of the CDR3 end, with the missing end drawn from the germline J gene. The chain combines TRBV6-2 or TRBV6-3 with TRBJ1-4; TRBD1 matches 8 bases. This CDR3 has 16 residues. Germline loops: CDR1 MNHEY, CDR2 SVGEGT. V was clipped by 2 bases and J by 5 bases; unmatched bases: 7. The covered CDR3 bases are TGTGCCAGCAGTTACGTAGGTGGACAGGGCAATGAAAAA. Protein product: CASSYVGGQGNEK. The full CDR3 protein is CASSYVGGQGNEKLFF.

CDR3 bases read: TGCAGTGCTAGATTGCAGCGGGGGGACAGGTCCTACAATGAG. Its translation: CSARLQRGDRSYNE. The complete CDR3 sequence is CSARLQRGDRSYNEQFF. V and J are TRBV20-1 and TRBJ2-1, with D tentatively TRBD2 (9 bases). The CDR3 is cut off 3 residues early in the read; its end comes from the germline J gene. V shed 2 bases and J shed 1 base, with 18 bases lying between them. The CDR3 extends over 17 amino acids. The germline gives CDR1 DFQATT, CDR2 SNEGSKA (reference sequence).

Comments on this clone: The CDR3 end lies 3 residues beyond the end of the read and is filled in from the germline J gene. The genes are TRBV6-1 and TRBJ2-1, with 7 bases fitting TRBD1. Trimming at V came to 2 bases and at J to 9 bases, leaving 7 bases not matched to a gene. Looked up from germline, CDR1 is MNHNS and CDR2 is SASEGT. This CDR3 region has 14 residues. Partial CDR3 DNA: TGTGCCAGCAGTGAAATCGGTGCAGGGGGTGAG. It encodes CASSEIGAGGE. The CDR3 reads in full as CASSEIGAGGEQFF.

A remark on this clone: With the read ending 3 residues before the CDR3 end, the germline J gene is used to fill in that end. This chain links TRBV15 with TRBJ2-7, with D perhaps TRBD1 (5 bases). Germline loops: CDR1 LNHNV, CDR2 YYDKDF (reference sequence). Trimming shortened V by 3 bases and J by 5 bases, and 14 bases separated the two germline ends. The CDR3 is 14 amino acids. The CDR3 reads CATSSQGDNDEQYF. The covered CDR3 bases are TGTGCCACCAGCAGTCAAGGGGATAACGACGAG.

Concerning this clone itself: The CDR3 end falls 3 residues outside the read, so it is completed with the germline J gene. The J gene is TRBJ2-7, the V gene TRBV12-3 or TRBV12-4; D not certain. The germline V and J ends were trimmed by 7 bases and 0 bases, with 16 bases remaining between them. The CDR3 has 15 amino acids. The CDR3 loop reads CASTTWAQSSYEQYF. The CDR3 bases that were read are TGTGCCAGCACTACCTGGGCGCAAAGCTCCTACGAG.

A remark on this clone: The read gets to within 3 residues of the CDR3 end, and the germline J gene fills in the rest. V is TRBV19 and J is TRBJ1-4, with TRBD1 matching over 11 bases. Germline CDR1 is LNHDA and CDR2 is SQIVND (reference sequence). V lost 8 bases to trimming and J lost 5 bases; unmatched junction nucleotides: 4. The CDR3 extends over 14 amino acids. The CDR3 region is CASQRTGGNEKLFF. The sequenced CDR3 bases are TGTGCCAGTCAAAGGACAGGGGGCAATGAAAAA.

As regards this clone: The read ends 3 residues before the CDR3 terminus; that terminus is restored from the germline J gene. Other nucleotide sequences from this sample produce the same CDR3. The genes are TRBV20-1 and TRBJ2-7; perhaps TRBD1 as D (7 bases). The CDR3 length is 15 residues. Trimming pared 3 bases from V and 4 bases from J, leaving 19 bases between. Germline V gene lookup returns CDR1 DFQATT and CDR2 SNEGSKA (reference sequence). The CDR3 reads CSARPTGDSSYEQYF. CDR3 bases read: TGCAGTGCTAGGCCTACAGGGGACTCCTCTTACGAG.

In regard to this clone: The observed sequence ends 3 residues before the CDR3 terminus, with the missing tail filled in from the germline J gene. V is TRBV5-1 and J is TRBJ2-2; a possible D gene is TRBD2 (5 bases). V lost 2 bases and J 6 bases, leaving 14 bases between the germline ends. The length of the CDR3 is 15 residues. Germline values: CDR1 SGHRS, CDR2 YFSETQ. This chain's CDR3 is CASSFRRSPPGELFF. The part of the CDR3 DNA that was read is TGCGCCAGCAGCTTCAGGAGGTCTCCCCCCGGGGAG.

A remark on this clone: The read ends 3 residues shy of where the CDR3 ends; the end is completed using the germline J gene. The chain links TRBV7-9 to TRBJ1-2; D is possibly TRBD1 (6 bases). CDR1 SEHNR and CDR2 FQNEAQ come from the germline V gene (reference sequence). There are 13 residues in the CDR3. V was pared by 6 bases and J by 6 bases, with 14 bases between. The DNA read from the CDR3 is TGTGCCAGCAGTCAATCTAACAGGGATGGC. Encoded protein: CASSQSNRDG. From start to end, the CDR3 is CASSQSNRDGYTF.

Remarks on this clone: The sequenced fragment ends 3 residues before the CDR3 boundary, so the rest is inferred from the germline J gene. This chain uses TRBV5-6 with TRBJ2-1, with a tentative D call TRBD2 (6 bases). This CDR3 has 15 residues. V was clipped by 4 bases and J by 0 bases, with 11 bases between them. Germline V CDR1 and CDR2: SGHDT, YYEEEE. The CDR3 here is CASSPGSGSYNEQFF. The DNA read from the CDR3 is TGTGCCAGCAGCCCCGGGAGCGGCTCCTACAATGAG.

Of note for this clone: The read ends 3 residues early relative to the CDR3; the germline J gene fills the gap. V gene TRBV20-1 combines with J gene TRBJ2-7; TRBD2 matches 9 bases. CDR3 length equals 15 residues. After removal of 3 bases from V and 1 base from J, the junction contained 7 bases not matched to a gene. The germline V gene encodes CDR1 DFQATT and CDR2 SNEGSKA (reference sequence). The CDR3 bases that were read are TGCAGTGCTAGTTTGGCTAGCGGGGCGTCCTACGAG. The encoded protein is CSASLASGASYE. In full, the CDR3 reads CSASLASGASYEQYF.

Details on this clone: The missing CDR3 end, 3 residues past where the read stops, is filled in from the germline J gene. The chain carries TRBV28 and TRBJ2-4, with TRBD2 matching 9 bases. Trimming removed 5 bases from V and 1 base from J; junction bases left unmatched: 3. In germline, CDR1 is MDHEN, CDR2 SYDVKM. The CDR3 loop spans 15 amino acids. The chain's CDR3 is CASSPSGGAKNIQYF. The DNA read from the CDR3 is TGTGCCAGCAGTCCAAGCGGGGGGGCCAAAAACATT.

With regard to this clone: The read terminates 3 residues before the CDR3 end, so the remaining end is supplied by the germline J gene. The chain has TRBV5-8 and TRBJ1-4; 8 nucleotides agree with TRBD1. Germline V CDR1 and CDR2: SGHTS, YDEGEE. Trimming cost V 3 bases and J 5 bases; bases outside gene matches: 6. CDR3 length: 15 residues. CDR3: CASSSRQGRNEKLFF. The sequenced CDR3 bases are TGTGCCAGCAGCTCGAGACAGGGGAGAAATGAAAAA.

Points on this clone: The read finishes 3 residues shy of the CDR3 end, and the germline J gene is used to complete it. This chain connects TRBV11-2 to TRBJ1-4; TRBD1 aligns across 8 bases. V was pared by 5 bases and J by 8 bases, with 7 bases of the junction left unmatched. The germline CDR1 and CDR2 sequences are SGHAT and FQNNGV. This CDR3 has 14 amino acids. CDR3 region: CASSRTGREEKLFF. Partial CDR3 DNA: TGTGCCAGCAGCCGGACAGGGAGAGAAGAAAAA.

Regarding this clone: Read coverage stops 3 residues before the CDR3 terminus; the germline J gene supplies the remainder. The chain couples TRBV20-1 to TRBJ1-1; TRBD1 aligns across 9 bases. Trimming removed 6 bases from V and 5 bases from J; junction bases left unmatched: 13. Germline values: CDR1 DFQATT, CDR2 SNEGSKA (reference sequence). CDR3 length: 15 residues. CDR3 in amino acids: CSAGEQGARSTEAFF. The CDR3 bases that were read are TGCAGTGCCGGGGAACAGGGGGCGAGGTCGACTGAA.